A single sample is the source of the 20 T cell receptor beta chains below, sequenced in a study of tumor-infiltrating lymphocytes in primary liver carcinoma. Unsorted bulk tissue (roughly 20-34 mg) underwent RNA and DNA co-extraction. Researchers generated TCR beta cDNA from 500 to 600 ng of total RNA, relying on a constant-region primer. For TCR beta, libraries were produced by three nested multiplex PCR rounds using slightly modified ARM-PCR. Primers for the first two PCR rounds were TRBV1-TRBV30 forward primers and a C-beta reverse primer (approximately 9 cycles per round). TCRdb called the multiplex PCR reads again in MiXCR, with one record for every CDR3 protein. The sample yields 100,000 to 120,000 distinct CDR3 sequences, approximately 82% seen once. The sequenced sample was liver tumor tissue from sampling region 3. The subset: tumor region T3, left-lateral pole. These receptors were collected from a man aged 40-49 years with primary liver carcinoma and hepatitis B virus infection.

The V call is TRBV14, the J call TRBJ2-7; 10 nucleotides agree with TRBD2. The CDR3 runs 18 residues. The junction had 20 bases not matched to a gene; V was cut back by 3 bases and J by 9 bases. Germline values: CDR1 SGHDN, CDR2 FVKESK. CDR3: CASSHTSGLAGASYRQYF. CDR3 sequence (DNA): TGTGCCAGCAGCCATACGTCTGGGCTAGCGGGAGCCTCCTACAGGCAGTACTTC. Full variable domain (outside the CDR3, taken from reference TRBV14 and TRBJ2-7): EAGVTQFPSHSVIEKGQTVTLRCDPISGHDNLYWYRRVMGKEIKFLLHFVKESKQDESGMPNNRFLAERTGGTYSTLKVQPAELEDSGVYFCASSHTSGLAGASYRQYFGPGTRLTVT.

Turning to this clonotype: A junction boundary mismatches the germline segment, possibly from a read error. The chain has TRBV5-1 and TRBJ2-1; D might be TRBD2 (7 bases). With the DNA end fitting TRBJ2-7 better, the J assignment may be wrong. The CDR3 has 16 amino acids. The germline V gene encodes CDR1 SGHRS and CDR2 YFSETQ. CDR3 sequence (DNA): TGTGCCAGCAGCTTGACAGGCGGGAGTAGATACAATGAGCAGTACTTC. This codes for CASSLTGGSRYNEQYF.

Notes on this clonotype: The CDR3 does not close with the conserved phenylalanine or tryptophan, likely indicating a read error. The chain combines TRBV29-1 with TRBJ2-3; 7 positions agree with TRBD2. Germline V gene lookup returns CDR1 SQVTM and CDR2 ANQGSEA. There are 15 residues in the CDR3. The V segment lost 3 bases and the J segment 10 bases; nucleotides outside the gene matches: 16. CDR3 amino acids: CSVESASGGRYAQYL. CDR3 nucleotide sequence: TGCAGCGTTGAGTCGGCTAGCGGAGGGAGGTATGCGCAGTATCTT.

As regards this clonotype: No conserved phenylalanine or tryptophan ends this CDR3, so it is likely a read error. CDR3 region: CASRQEGQGTGYDEQFL. CDR3 nucleotides: TGTGCCAGCAGACAAGAGGGTCAGGGGACAGGGTACGATGAGCAGTTCTTA. The chain couples TRBV14 to TRBJ2-1, with 9 bases lining up with TRBD1. CDR1 and CDR2 (germline): SGHDN, FVKESK. There are 17 residues in the CDR3.

J is TRBJ1-1 and V is TRBV5-1; D remains ambiguous. Germline V lookup: CDR1 SGHRS, CDR2 YFSETQ. V lost 0 bases and J lost 0, with 6 bases in between. The CDR3 has 14 amino acids. The CDR3 DNA follows: TGCGCCAGCAGCTTGGGCGACATGAACACTGAAGCTTTCTTT. It translates to CASSLGDMNTEAFF. Filled out from reference TRBV5-1 and TRBJ1-1, the complete variable domain reads KAGVTQTPRYLIKTRGQQVTLSCSPISGHRSVSWYQQTPGQGLQFLFEYFSETQRNKGNFPGRFSGRQFSNSRSEMNVSTLELGDSALYLCASSLGDMNTEAFFGQGTRLTVV.

CDR3 protein: CASSPSGTEETQYF. DNA for the CDR3: TGTGCCAGCAGCCCTTCCGGGACAGAAGAGACCCAGTACTTC. The rearrangement uses TRBV5-4 and TRBJ2-5; 7 nucleotides line up with TRBD1. Germline CDR1 and CDR2: SGHNT and YYREEE (reference sequence). With 4 bases clipped from V and 3 bases from J, the junction kept 6 bases outside the gene matches. The CDR3 contains 14 residues. Drawing the rest from reference TRBV5-4 and TRBJ2-5, the complete variable domain is ETGVTQSPTHLIKTRGQQVTLRCSSQSGHNTVSWYQQALGQGPQFIFQYYREEENGRGNFPPRFSGLQFPNYSSELNVNALELDDSALYLCASSPSGTEETQYFGPGTRLLVL.

Comments on this clonotype: At one end, the junction sequence differs from germline, possibly due to a read error. This chain links TRBV6-6 with TRBJ1-5; D gene ambiguous. The germline V gene encodes CDR1 MNHNY and CDR2 SVGAGI (reference sequence). The CDR3 is 14 amino acids. This CDR3 reads CVSEVGGSNQLQHF. DNA of the CDR3: TGTGTCAGCGAGGTAGGAGGAAGCAATCAGCTCCAGCATTTT.

Comment on this clonotype: Its ends do not fully match the called genes, so a read error is possible. The chain recombines TRBV28 with TRBJ2-7; D may be TRBD1 or TRBD2 (5 bases each). CDR1 and CDR2 (germline): MDHEN, SYDVKM. The CDR3 is 15 amino acids. The CDR3 sequence is CVSTPPGRSPYDQYF. The CDR3 DNA follows: TGTGTCAGCACGCCGCCGGGACGTTCTCCCTACGACCAGTACTTC.

In regard to this clonotype: This CDR3 fails to terminate in the conserved phenylalanine or tryptophan, so it likely reflects a read error. This rearrangement joins TRBV5-6 to TRBJ2-7, with 9 positions matching TRBD1. The CDR3 sequence is 15 residues long. CDR1 SGHDT and CDR2 YYEEEE come from the germline V gene. The CDR3 region is CAGSGTGGARYEQYL. CDR3 DNA sequence: TGTGCCGGCAGCGGCACAGGGGGCGCCCGCTACGAGCAGTACTTA.

A note on this clonotype: The junction and the germline gene differ at one end; a read error may be behind it. The chain has TRBV29-1 and TRBJ2-5; possible D gene TRBD2, 5 bases. The CDR3 extends over 12 amino acids. The germline gives CDR1 SQVTM, CDR2 ANQGSEA. The CDR3 reads CSVLTSGETHYF. The CDR3 DNA follows: TGCAGTGTTTTGACGTCTGGGGAGACCCATTACTTC.

This clonotype was counted between two and nine times. The junction does not match germline at one end; this may be a read error. The chain combines TRBV29-1 with TRBJ2-2; perhaps D is TRBD1 or TRBD2 (5 bases each). Germline CDR1 and CDR2: SQVTM and ANQGSEA. The CDR3 totals 14 residues. Written as DNA, the CDR3 is TGCAGTGTTGACGCTGGGACGAAGACCGGGGAGCTGTTTTTC. It encodes CSVDAGTKTGELFF.

A remark on this clonotype: The junction departs from the called germline gene at one end, perhaps through a read error. This chain uses TRBV5-4 with TRBJ2-2, with TRBD2 matching 7 bases. Germline CDR1 reads SGHNT; CDR2 reads YYREEE (reference sequence). This CDR3 spans 16 amino acids. CDR3 bases: TGTGCCATCAGCCCAACTGGACTAGTGGGAGTCGGGGAGCTGTTTTTT. Protein product: CAISPTGLVGVGELFF.

As to this clonotype: One junction end does not reproduce the germline sequence, and a read error may be involved. This chain links TRBV6-1 with TRBJ2-4, with D maybe TRBD2 (5 bases). Gene TRBJ2-1 matches the end of the DNA better, so the J call may be wrong. CDR1 and CDR2 (germline): MNHNS, SASEGT. CDR3 length equals 15 residues. The CDR3 sequence is CANSEGLAAYDEQFF. Written as DNA, the CDR3 is TGTGCCAACAGTGAAGGACTTGCGGCATACGATGAGCAGTTCTTC.

The gene calls are TRBV6-5 and TRBJ1-1; 9 bases are a match to TRBD1. V trimming: 4 bases; J trimming: 12 bases; junction bases outside the gene matches: 18. CDR1 and CDR2 from the germline V gene are MNHEY and SVGAGI. The CDR3 runs to 16 residues. This CDR3 is CASSSYRGLREAKPFF. DNA for the CDR3: TGTGCCAGCAGTTCGTACAGGGGGCTTAGGGAGGCTAAACCTTTCTTT.

This clonotype was detected only a few times. A read error may produce the germline difference seen at one junction end. The V call is TRBV12-3 or TRBV12-4, the J call TRBJ2-6; TRBD2 might be the D (6 bases). The CDR3 consists of 21 residues. The CDR3 DNA is TGTGCCTGCAGTCGGACCCGACTAGTCCCCGGCCGGGCCTCTGGGGCCAACGTCCTGAGTTTC. It codes for CACSRTRLVPGRASGANVLSF.

Concerning this clonotype: The missing conserved phenylalanine or tryptophan at the end of this CDR3 makes a read error likely. The genes are TRBV12-3 or TRBV12-4 and TRBJ2-2, with TRBD1 matching 9 bases. This CDR3 region has 16 residues. The CDR3 sequence is CTSSLGTGRLFGELFY. The CDR3 DNA follows: TGTACCAGCAGCCTCGGGACAGGGAGGTTGTTCGGGGAGCTGTTTTAT.

Note on this clonotype: A read error may account for a junction end that differs from germline. This sequence joins TRBV28 and TRBJ2-7, with D tentatively TRBD2 (6 bases). In germline, CDR1 is MDHEN, CDR2 SYDVKM. The CDR3 totals 15 residues. The CDR3 DNA reads TGTGCCAGTAGTTTATGGGGCGGGAACATAGTCGAGCTGTACTTC. This translates into CASSLWGGNIVELYF. The variable domain in full, completed from reference TRBV28 and TRBJ2-7, reads DVKVTQSSRYLVKRTGEKVFLECVQDMDHENMFWYRQDPGLGLRLIYFSYDVKMKEKGDIPEGYSVSREKKERFSLILESASTNQTSMYLCASSLWGGNIVELYFGPGTRLTVT.

The gene calls are TRBV12-3 or TRBV12-4 and TRBJ2-3, with D possibly being TRBD2 (5 bases). This CDR3 has 15 residues. The CDR3 loop is CTSGSASGRADTQYF. The DNA for the CDR3 is TGTACGAGCGGTTCTGCGAGCGGACGCGCAGATACGCAGTATTTT.

This clonotype was seen at least ten times. V gene TRBV5-1 combines with J gene TRBJ2-5, with TRBD1 identical over 10 bases. The J segment lost 4 bases and the V segment lost 4 bases, leaving 10 bases of the junction unmatched. This CDR3 has 16 amino acids. CDR1 SGHRS and CDR2 YFSETQ come from the germline V gene. Here the CDR3 reads CASSQNRQGARETQYF. CDR3 in DNA: TGCGCCAGCAGCCAGAACCGACAGGGGGCAAGAGAGACCCAGTACTTC.

This clonotype has only a few counts. At one boundary the junction diverges from the germline segment, which might be a read error. The chain uses TRBV14 and TRBJ2-3; no clear D. The CDR3 totals 13 residues. The germline V gene encodes CDR1 SGHDN and CDR2 FVKESK. The CDR3 coding sequence is TGTGCCAGCAGCCTCAGGAGTTCAGAAACGCAGTACTTT. Translated, it gives CASSLRSSETQYF.